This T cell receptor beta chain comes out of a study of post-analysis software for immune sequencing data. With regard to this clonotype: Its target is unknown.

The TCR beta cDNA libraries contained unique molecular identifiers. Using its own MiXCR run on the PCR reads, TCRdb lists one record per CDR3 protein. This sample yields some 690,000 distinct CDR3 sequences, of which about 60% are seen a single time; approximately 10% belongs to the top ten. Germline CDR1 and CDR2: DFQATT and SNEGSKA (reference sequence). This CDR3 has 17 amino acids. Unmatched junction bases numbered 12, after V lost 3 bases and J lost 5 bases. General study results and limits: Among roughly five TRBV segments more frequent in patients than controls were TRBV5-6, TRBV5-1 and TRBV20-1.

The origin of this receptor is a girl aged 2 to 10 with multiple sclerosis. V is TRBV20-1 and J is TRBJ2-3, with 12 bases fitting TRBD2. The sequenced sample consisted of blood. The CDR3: CSARPSGLAGMGDTQYF. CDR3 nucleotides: TGCAGTGCTAGGCCTTCAGGACTAGCGGGAATGGGAGATACGCAGTATTTT.